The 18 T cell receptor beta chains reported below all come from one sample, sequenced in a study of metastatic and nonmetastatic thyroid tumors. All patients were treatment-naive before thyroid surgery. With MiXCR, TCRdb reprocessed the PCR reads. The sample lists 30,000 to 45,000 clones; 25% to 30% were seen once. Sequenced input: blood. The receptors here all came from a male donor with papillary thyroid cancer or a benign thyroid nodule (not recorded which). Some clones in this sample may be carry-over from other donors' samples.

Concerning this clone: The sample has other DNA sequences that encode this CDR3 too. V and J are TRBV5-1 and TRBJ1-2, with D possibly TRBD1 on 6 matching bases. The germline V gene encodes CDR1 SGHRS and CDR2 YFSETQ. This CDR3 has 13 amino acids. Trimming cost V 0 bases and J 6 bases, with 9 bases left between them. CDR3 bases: TGCGCCAGCAGCTTGGCCGAGGGGGATGGCTACACCTTC. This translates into CASSLAEGDGYTF.

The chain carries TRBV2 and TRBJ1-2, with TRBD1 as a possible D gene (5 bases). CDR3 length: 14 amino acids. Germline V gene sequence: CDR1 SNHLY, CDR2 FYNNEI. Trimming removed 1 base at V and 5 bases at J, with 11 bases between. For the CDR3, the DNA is TGTGCCAGCAGTGAAGTGGGCCAGGGATATGGCTACACCTTC. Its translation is CASSEVGQGYGYTF. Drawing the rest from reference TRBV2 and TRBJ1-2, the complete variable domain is EPEVTQTPSHQVTQMGQEVILRCVPISNHLYFYWYRQILGQKVEFLVSFYNNEISEKSEIFDDQFSVERPDGSNFTLKIRSTKLEDSAMYFCASSEVGQGYGYTFGSGTRLTVV.

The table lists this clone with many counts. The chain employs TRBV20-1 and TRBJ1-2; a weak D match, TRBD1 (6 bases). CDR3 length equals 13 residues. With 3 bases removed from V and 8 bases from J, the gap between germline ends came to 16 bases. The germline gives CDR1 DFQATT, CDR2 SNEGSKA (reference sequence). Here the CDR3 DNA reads TGCAGTGCTAGCGACATGGGGGCGGGAGGCTACACCTTC. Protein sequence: CSASDMGAGGYTF.

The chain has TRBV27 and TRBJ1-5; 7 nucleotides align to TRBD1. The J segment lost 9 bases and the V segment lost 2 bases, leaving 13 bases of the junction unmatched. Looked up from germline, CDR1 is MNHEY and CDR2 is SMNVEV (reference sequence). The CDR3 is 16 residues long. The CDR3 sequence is CASSLSTGQSLGPQHF. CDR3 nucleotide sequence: TGTGCCAGCAGTTTAAGTACGGGACAGTCATTAGGGCCCCAGCATTTT.

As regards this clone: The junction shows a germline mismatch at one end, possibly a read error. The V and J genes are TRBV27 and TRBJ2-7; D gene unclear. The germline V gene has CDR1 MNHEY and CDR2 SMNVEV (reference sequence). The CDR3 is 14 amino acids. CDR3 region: CASSFQSPNHPRTF. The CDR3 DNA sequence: TGTGCCAGCAGTTTCCAATCCCCGAACCACCCTCGTACTTTC.

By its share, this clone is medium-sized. CDR3 nucleotide sequence: TGTGCCACCAGTGATTTCAGGGACACCGGGGAGCTGTTTTTT. It translates to CATSDFRDTGELFF. The chain links TRBV24-1 to TRBJ2-2; TRBD1 is a possible D gene (5 bases). Germline loops: CDR1 KGHDR, CDR2 SFDVKD. V lost 1 base and J lost 3, with 5 bases in between. This CDR3 is 14 amino acids long.

CDR3 residues: CSARTDISYEQYF. The CDR3 nucleotides read TGCAGTGCTAGGACCGACATTTCCTACGAGCAGTACTTC. This chain joins TRBV20-1 and TRBJ2-7, with no clear D. Germline CDR1 and CDR2: DFQATT and SNEGSKA (reference sequence). Trimming removed 3 bases from V and 1 base from J, with 10 bases in between. CDR3 length: 13 amino acids.

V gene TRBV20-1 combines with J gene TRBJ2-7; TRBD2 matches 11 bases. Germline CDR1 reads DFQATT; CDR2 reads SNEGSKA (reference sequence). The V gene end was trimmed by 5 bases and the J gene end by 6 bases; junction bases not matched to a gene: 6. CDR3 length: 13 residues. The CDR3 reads CSAVLAGAREQYF. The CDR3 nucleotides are TGCAGTGCTGTACTAGCGGGAGCTCGCGAGCAGTACTTC.

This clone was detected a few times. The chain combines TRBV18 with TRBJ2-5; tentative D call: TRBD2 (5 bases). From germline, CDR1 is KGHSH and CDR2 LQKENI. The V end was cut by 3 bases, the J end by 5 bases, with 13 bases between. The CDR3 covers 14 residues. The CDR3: CASSPRTFGETQYF. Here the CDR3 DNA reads TGTGCCAGCTCACCCAGGACTTTTGGGGAGACCCAGTACTTC.

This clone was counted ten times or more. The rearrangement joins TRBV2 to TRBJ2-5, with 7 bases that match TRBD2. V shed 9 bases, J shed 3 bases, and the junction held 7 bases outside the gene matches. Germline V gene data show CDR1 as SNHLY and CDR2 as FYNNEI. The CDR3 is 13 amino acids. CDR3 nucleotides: TGTGCCAGTACCCGGGACTACAAAGAGACCCAGTACTTC. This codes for CASTRDYKETQYF.

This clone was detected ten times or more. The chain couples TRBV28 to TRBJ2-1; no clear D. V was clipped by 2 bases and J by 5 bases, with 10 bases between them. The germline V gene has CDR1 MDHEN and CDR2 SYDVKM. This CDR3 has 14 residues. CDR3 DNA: TGTGCCAGCAGTTTACTGTGGCAGGACAATGAGCAGTTCTTC. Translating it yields CASSLLWQDNEQFF.

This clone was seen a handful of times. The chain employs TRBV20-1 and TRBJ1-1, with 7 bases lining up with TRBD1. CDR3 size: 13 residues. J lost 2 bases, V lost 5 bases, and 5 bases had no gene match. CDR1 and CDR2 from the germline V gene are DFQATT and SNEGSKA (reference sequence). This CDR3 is CSAADRVNTEAFF. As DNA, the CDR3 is TGCAGTGCTGCCGACAGGGTTAACACTGAAGCTTTCTTT.

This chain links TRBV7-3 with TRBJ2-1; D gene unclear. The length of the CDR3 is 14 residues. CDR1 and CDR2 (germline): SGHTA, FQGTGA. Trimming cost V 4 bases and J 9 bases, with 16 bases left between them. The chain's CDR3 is CASSWAIWNSEQFF. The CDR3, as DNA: TGTGCCAGCAGCTGGGCTATCTGGAACTCTGAGCAGTTCTTC.

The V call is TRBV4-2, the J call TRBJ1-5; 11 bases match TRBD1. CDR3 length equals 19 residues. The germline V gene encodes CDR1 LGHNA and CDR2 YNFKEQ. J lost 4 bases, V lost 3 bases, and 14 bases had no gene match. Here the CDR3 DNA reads TGTGCCAGCAGCCAGGATCTGGTCGTGAGGGACAGGGGGAATCAGCCCCAGCATTTT. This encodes CASSQDLVVRDRGNQPQHF.

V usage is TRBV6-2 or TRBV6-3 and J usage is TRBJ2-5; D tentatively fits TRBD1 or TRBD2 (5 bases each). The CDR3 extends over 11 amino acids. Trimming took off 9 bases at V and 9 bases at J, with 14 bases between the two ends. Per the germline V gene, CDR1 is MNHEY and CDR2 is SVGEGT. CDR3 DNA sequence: TGTGCCAGTAAAGGAGGCAGGGCCCAGTACTTC. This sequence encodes CASKGGRAQYF.

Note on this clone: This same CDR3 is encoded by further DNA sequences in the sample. In DNA, the CDR3 is TGTGCCAGCAGTCCCCCGCTGGTGGAGACCCAGTACTTC. This codes for CASSPPLVETQYF. The chain employs TRBV7-9 and TRBJ2-5; D remains ambiguous. The V gene's germline CDR1 is SEHNR and CDR2 FQNEAQ (reference sequence). The CDR3 totals 13 residues. The V end lost 6 bases, the J end lost 5 bases, and 13 bases lay between the germline ends.

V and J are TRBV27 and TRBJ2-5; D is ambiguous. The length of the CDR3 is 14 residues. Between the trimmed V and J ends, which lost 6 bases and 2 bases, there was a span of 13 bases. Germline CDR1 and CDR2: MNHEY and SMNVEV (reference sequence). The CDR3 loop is CASRPWADQETQYF. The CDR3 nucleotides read TGTGCCAGCAGACCATGGGCCGATCAAGAGACCCAGTACTTC.

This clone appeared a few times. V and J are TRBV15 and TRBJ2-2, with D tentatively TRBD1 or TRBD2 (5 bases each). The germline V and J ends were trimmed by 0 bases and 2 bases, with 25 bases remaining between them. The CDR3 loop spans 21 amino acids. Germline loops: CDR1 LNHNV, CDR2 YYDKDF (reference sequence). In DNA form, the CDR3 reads TGTGCCACCAGCAGAGAAAGAACCTCCGGGACGACCGCTTCAAACACCGGGGAGCTGTTTTTT. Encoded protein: CATSRERTSGTTASNTGELFF. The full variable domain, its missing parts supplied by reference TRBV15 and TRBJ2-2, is DAMVIQNPRYQVTQFGKPVTLSCSQTLNHNVMYWYQQKSSQAPKLLFHYYDKDFNNEADTPDNFQSRRPNTSFCFLDIRSPGLGDTAMYLCATSRERTSGTTASNTGELFFGEGSRLTVL.